One T cell receptor (beta chain) is described in this entry. There is no known antigen for this receptor. Base qualities are missing; no much larger clone stands one base away. This record belongs to a study of Tregs in tolerant kidney transplant recipients (dated by TCRdb to between 2017 and 2020). With respect to the entire study: TCRbeta sequencing was used in the study to identify donor-specific regulatory T cells before combined kidney and bone marrow transplantation, and the identified cells were then tracked after transplant. TCRbeta repertoire sequencing was used in a few healthy controls to compare several ways of expanding Tregs specific for an allogeneic donor.

Unstimulated Tregs (CD4+CD25+CD127-), CD4+ non-Tregs (CD4+CD25-), CD4 and CD8 cells were FACS-sorted from thawed PBMCs. Blood from healthy controls was obtained either as purchased buffy coats or from healthy volunteers. Healthy control blood was processed to PBMCs with a Ficoll density gradient and then cryopreserved, whereas patient PBMCs were collected both before and after transplant. CDR1 and CDR2, looked up from the germline V gene, are SNHLY and FYNNEI. V is clipped by 6 bases and J by 3 bases, and the sequence between their germline boundaries is 9 bases long. From its cysteine to its phenylalanine, the CDR3 spans 12 amino acids. Only the CDR3 portion is preserved as DNA: 36 bases, with reading frame beginning at the first base. For TCRbeta CDR3 sequencing, genomic DNA from the sorted cells was extracted using the QIAGEN DNeasy Blood and Tissue Kit. High-throughput TCRbeta CDR3 sequencing was carried out commercially through immunoSEQ, with PCR amplification with bias correction and internal controls included. The study's processing was this. Unique productive TCRbeta sequences were defined by CDR3 nucleotide sequence where primers matched, and otherwise by CDR3 amino acid sequence together with Vbeta and Jbeta genes. Sorting error was corrected by removing sequences shared between sorted populations at a frequency ratio of 2:1 or less, and the remaining shared sequences were assigned to the higher population. A sequence was defined as donor-reactive if the sequence was expanded at least 5-fold in CFSE-low cells compared with unstimulated cells and had a frequency of at least 0.01% in CFSE-low cells. Repertoire divergence was quantified by Jensen-Shannon divergence using the top 100 TCRbeta sequences ranked by frequency. When a sample had multiple sequencing runs, each run was corrected for sorting error separately and the runs were then pooled. TCRdb holds this immuneACCESS table with in-frame rearrangements only. Some clones are missing; in checked studies, unresolved V genes explain under half, and the rest has no known cause. The D gene and trimming were derived from the DNA, and the V and J assignments and clone size from that table. The sample table records approximately 90,000 clones; over 85% of these occur just once. Together, the top ten hold over 4% of the sample.

The study at large found these results: Expanding Tregs with activated donor B cells appeared to identify the most biologically relevant and donor-specific TCRbeta repertoire. The study was constrained by small patient numbers, and validation of the findings is required in larger populations and under other immunosuppression protocols. Although technical replication error seemed to be minimal, the question of biological reproducibility was not addressed directly.

The sample taken for sequencing was CD8+ T cells from blood. In this chain, TRBV2 is recombined with TRBJ2-7, with a tentative D gene TRBD1 over 5 matching bases. This TCR came from a human donor in good health. Read as DNA, the sequence is TGTGCCAGCAGGGACACCGTCTACGAGCAGTACTTC. The resulting protein is CASRDTVYEQYF.